This TCR beta chain originates from a study of T cell repertoires in cytomegalovirus infection. Looking at the study overall: Recently identified HLA-C-restricted CMV epitopes were among the peptides used. Public TCR beta signatures marked donors with CMV infection and the matching HLA. The study's findings and limits: Carriers of CMV and the relevant HLA type were discriminated by public TCR beta frequency.

This clonotype came up many times. The antigen remains undetermined. The ends lost 3 bases at V and 1 base at J; junction bases unmatched: 16. Germline V lookup: CDR1 SGHTA, CDR2 FQGNSA. This CDR3 is 19 amino acids long. MiXCR, run by TCRdb on the reads, gives a single entry per CDR3 protein. The profile shows about 770,000 distinct CDR3 sequences, just under 30% of them singletons. Sequences were derived from cultured CD8+ T cells from PBMCs, sampled from culture after CMV antigen stimulation. This receptor was identified in a human donor in good health (CMV status not recorded). Some clones in this sample may be carry-over from other donors' samples. The gene calls are TRBV7-2 and TRBJ2-5; TRBD2 agrees at 8 bases. The CDR3 sequence: CASSFPESGGSLIQETQYF. DNA for the CDR3: TGTGCCAGCAGCTTTCCAGAAAGCGGGGGTAGCCTAATCCAAGAGACCCAGTACTTC.